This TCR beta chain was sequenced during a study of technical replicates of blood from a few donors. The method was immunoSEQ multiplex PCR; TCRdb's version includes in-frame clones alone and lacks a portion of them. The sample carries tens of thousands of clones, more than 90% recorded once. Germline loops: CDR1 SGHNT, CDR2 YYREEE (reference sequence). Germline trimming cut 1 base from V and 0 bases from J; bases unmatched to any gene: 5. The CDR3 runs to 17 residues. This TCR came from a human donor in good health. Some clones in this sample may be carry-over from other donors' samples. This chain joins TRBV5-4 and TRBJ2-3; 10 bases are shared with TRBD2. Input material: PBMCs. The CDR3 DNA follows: TGTGCCAGCAGCTTGAAGCGGGGGGGACCAAGCACAGATACGCAGTATTTT. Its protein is CASSLKRGGPSTDTQYF. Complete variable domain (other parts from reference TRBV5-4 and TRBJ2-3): ETGVTQSPTHLIKTRGQQVTLRCSSQSGHNTVSWYQQALGQGPQFIFQYYREEENGRGNFPPRFSGLQFPNYSSELNVNALELDDSALYLCASSLKRGGPSTDTQYFGPGTRLTVL.